The 16 T cell receptor beta chains below were found in one sample sequenced in a study of CD8+ T cells in alopecia areata. Extraction of RNA preceded its reverse transcription into cDNA, which served as the sequencing template. Repertoires were generated with immunoSEQ multiplex PCR, while TCRdb's copy carries only in-frame clones and drops some. The sample has fewer than 110,000 clones, 55% to 75% seen once. Sample treatment: oral pan-JAK inhibitor, 5-10 mg twice daily. Sample: CD8+ T cells sorted from blood, taken at roughly week 58, from a patient treated with tofacitinib. The receptors were gathered from a human donor with alopecia areata.

This clone was recorded only once. The rearrangement uses TRBV28 and TRBJ1-5; D ambiguous. From germline, CDR1 is MDHEN and CDR2 SYDVKM. CDR3 length: 14 amino acids. The germline V and J ends were trimmed by 3 bases and 0 bases, with 6 bases remaining between them. This chain's CDR3 is CASSLPGSNQPQHF. The DNA for the CDR3 is TGTGCCAGCAGTTTGCCGGGTAGCAATCAGCCCCAGCATTTT.

The rearrangement joins TRBV5-1 to TRBJ2-1, with D possibly matching TRBD1 (7 bases). V shed 1 base and J shed 7 bases, with 15 bases lying between them. Germline-derived CDR1 and CDR2 are SGHRS and YFSETQ. The CDR3 runs to 15 residues. CDR3 nucleotides: TGCGCCAGCAGCTTGACCCGTTCAGGGGGGAATGAGCAGTTCTTC. Translating gives CASSLTRSGGNEQFF.

The chain joins TRBV2 to TRBJ2-5; tentatively, D is TRBD1 (5 bases). Germline-derived CDR1 and CDR2 are SNHLY and FYNNEI. Between the trimmed V and J ends, which lost 5 bases and 0 bases, there was a span of 13 bases. The CDR3 spans 15 residues. CDR3 amino acids: CASSRTQAYQETQYF. The CDR3 nucleotides read TGTGCCAGCAGTCGAACACAGGCGTACCAAGAGACCCAGTACTTC.

The CDR3 protein is CASSLGTVATGELFF. Written as DNA, the CDR3 is TGTGCCAGCAGCCTCGGGACAGTCGCCACCGGGGAGCTGTTTTTT. The rearrangement joins TRBV5-6 to TRBJ2-2; 7 bases align to TRBD1. The V segment lost 4 bases and the J segment 4 bases; nucleotides outside the gene matches: 7. Germline values: CDR1 SGHDT, CDR2 YYEEEE. This CDR3 comprises 15 residues. Variable domain in full (rest from reference TRBV5-6 and TRBJ2-2): DAGVTQSPTHLIKTRGQQVTLRCSPKSGHDTVSWYQQALGQGPQFIFQYYEEEERQRGNFPDRFSGHQFPNYSSELNVNALLLGDSALYLCASSLGTVATGELFFGEGSRLTVL.

This clone was found a few times. The chain combines TRBV9 with TRBJ1-5, with D possibly TRBD1 on 6 matching bases. Per the germline V gene, CDR1 is SGDLS and CDR2 is YYNGEE. CDR3 size: 15 residues. V gave up 0 bases and J gave up 6 bases, with 13 bases separating them. CDR3 residues: CASSVDSGVGQPQHF. The CDR3 bases are TGTGCCAGCAGCGTAGATTCAGGGGTTGGTCAGCCCCAGCATTTT.

J is TRBJ2-6 and V is TRBV19; D is undetermined. Between the trimmed V and J ends, which lost 3 bases and 0 bases, there was a span of 9 bases. The germline V gene encodes CDR1 LNHDA and CDR2 SQIVND (reference sequence). This CDR3 is 16 amino acids long. In nucleotides, the CDR3 is TGTGCCAGTAGTATTTGGCTGCTCTCTGGGGCCAACGTCCTGACTTTC. It specifies CASSIWLLSGANVLTF.

On this clone: Within the sample, other DNA sequences also encode this same CDR3. The rearrangement links TRBV5-6 to TRBJ2-7; TRBD1 agrees at 8 bases. This CDR3 spans 13 amino acids. CDR1 and CDR2 (germline): SGHDT, YYEEEE. Unmatched junction bases numbered 3, after V lost 4 bases and J lost 3 bases. The CDR3 region is CASSPTGGYEQYF. Here the CDR3 DNA reads TGTGCCAGCAGCCCTACAGGGGGCTACGAGCAGTACTTC.

This chain connects TRBV29-1 to TRBJ1-1; 7 bases fit TRBD1. The CDR3 covers 12 residues. The ends lost 7 bases at V and 1 base at J; junction bases unmatched: 3. Germline assignment: CDR1 SQVTM and CDR2 ANQGSEA. Here the CDR3 reads CSAGQENTEAFF. CDR3 coding DNA: TGCAGCGCCGGACAGGAGAACACTGAAGCTTTCTTT.

The rearrangement links TRBV14 to TRBJ1-5, with D possibly matching TRBD1 (5 bases). CDR1 is SGHDN, CDR2 FVKESK, per germline. The CDR3 length is 13 residues. The V and J ends lost 1 base and 4 bases respectively, with 5 bases between them. The CDR3 nucleotides read TGTGCCAGCAGCCAAGGACAGAATCAGCCCCAGCATTTT. Translating it yields CASSQGQNQPQHF.

This rearrangement joins TRBV2 to TRBJ1-5, with D possibly matching TRBD1 (5 bases). The CDR3 consists of 15 residues. Trimming took off 2 bases at V and 0 bases at J, with 8 bases between the two ends. Germline-derived CDR1 and CDR2 are SNHLY and FYNNEI. CDR3 DNA: TGTGCCAGCAGTGAAAGGGGAAATAGCAATCAGCCCCAGCATTTT. Translated, it gives CASSERGNSNQPQHF. Looking up the rest from reference TRBV2 and TRBJ1-5 gives the full variable domain: EPEVTQTPSHQVTQMGQEVILRCVPISNHLYFYWYRQILGQKVEFLVSFYNNEISEKSEIFDDQFSVERPDGSNFTLKIRSTKLEDSAMYFCASSERGNSNQPQHFGDGTRLSIL.

This clone was counted only a few times. The V and J genes are TRBV29-1 and TRBJ2-4, with 7 bases lining up with TRBD2. CDR3 size: 14 residues. V trimming: 5 bases; J trimming: 3 bases; junction bases outside the gene matches: 7. Germline assignment: CDR1 SQVTM and CDR2 ANQGSEA. CDR3 sequence (DNA): TGCAGCGTTACCCGGCGGGAGAACAAAAACATTCAGTACTTC. Translated, it gives CSVTRRENKNIQYF.

The chain recombines TRBV7-6 with TRBJ2-5; TRBD2 might be the D (5 bases). The CDR3 contains 16 residues. Germline CDR1 is SGHVS and CDR2 is FNYEAQ. The V end was cut by 2 bases, the J end by 2 bases, with 15 bases between. The CDR3 DNA reads TGTGCCAGCAGCTTACGTACCCCGGGCGGGCAAGAGACCCAGTACTTC. This gives the protein CASSLRTPGGQETQYF.

This rearrangement joins TRBV29-1 to TRBJ1-1, with a possible D match to TRBD1 (5 bases). CDR3 length equals 15 residues. The germline V and J ends were trimmed by 4 bases and 4 bases, with 19 bases remaining between them. The germline V gene has CDR1 SQVTM and CDR2 ANQGSEA. The CDR3 loop is CSVVGGEVKGTEAFF. DNA of the CDR3: TGCAGCGTTGTGGGGGGGGAGGTAAAAGGCACTGAAGCTTTCTTT. Full variable domain (rest looked up from reference TRBV29-1 and TRBJ1-1): SAVISQKPSRDICQRGTSLTIQCQVDSQVTMMFWYRQQPGQSLTLIATANQGSEATYESGFVIDKFPISRPNLTFSTLTVSNMSPEDSSIYLCSVVGGEVKGTEAFFGQGTRLTVV.

The V gene is TRBV6-5, the J gene TRBJ1-2; no clear D gene. Deletions cut 2 bases from V and 3 bases from J, with 7 bases between. This CDR3 contains 13 residues. Germline lookup yields CDR1 MNHEY and CDR2 SVGAGI. The CDR3 DNA sequence: TGTGCCAGCAGTTACACTGAGTACTATGGCTACACCTTC. Translating gives CASSYTEYYGYTF.

CDR3 in DNA: TGTGCCAGCGCGGACAGGGGTTTTGGCTACACCTTC. This gives the protein CASADRGFGYTF. This chain joins TRBV5-4 and TRBJ1-2, with TRBD1 matching 9 bases. CDR3 size: 12 residues. Losses at the gene ends were 7 bases for V and 7 bases for J; bases not matched to a gene: 5. Looked up from germline, CDR1 is SGHNT and CDR2 is YYREEE (reference sequence). Filled out from reference TRBV5-4 and TRBJ1-2, the complete variable domain reads ETGVTQSPTHLIKTRGQQVTLRCSSQSGHNTVSWYQQALGQGPQFIFQYYREEENGRGNFPPRFSGLQFPNYSSELNVNALELDDSALYLCASADRGFGYTFGSGTRLTVV.

This clone was seen only a few times. V and J are TRBV2 and TRBJ2-4; D is ambiguous. The ends were cut back, 6 bases at V and 1 base at J, with 10 bases in the middle. Germline CDR1 reads SNHLY; CDR2 reads FYNNEI. The length of the CDR3 is 14 residues. The DNA of the CDR3 is TGTGCCAGCAGCACCTATGCGGCCAAAAACATTCAGTACTTC. Translated, it gives CASSTYAAKNIQYF.